This TCR beta chain was sequenced during a study of blood T cell repertoires in COVID-19. Method: immunoSEQ multiplex PCR; TCRdb's copy keeps in-frame clones and lacks some. The data hold over 45,000 clones, with 86% observed a single time. The V gene end was trimmed by 5 bases and the J gene end by 1 base; junction bases not matched to a gene: 9. Germline values: CDR1 SGHTA, CDR2 FQGNSA. This CDR3 is built from 16 residues. Material: peripheral blood. This TCR derives from a woman aged 80 or over with acute or convalescent COVID-19. The rearrangement joins TRBV7-2 to TRBJ2-3, with 7 bases lining up with TRBD2. This CDR3 reads CASSPTSAGGTDTQYF. The DNA of the CDR3 is TGTGCCAGCAGCCCCACAAGCGCGGGGGGCACAGATACGCAGTATTTT.